This T cell receptor (beta chain) was retrieved from a study of a mutant IDH1 vaccine in newly diagnosed glioma. About the study: Once 4-6 weeks had passed after radiotherapy alone, vaccination started, or it started with temozolomide cycles. Patients under treatment included 62.5% males and about 38% females and had a mean age of approximately 44 years. Standard pretreatment was either radiotherapy, temozolomide, or, for most, radiochemotherapy with temozolomide.

In regard to this clone: The antigen is undetermined.

After removal of 3 bases from V and 6 bases from J, the junction contained 4 bases not matched to a gene. From germline, CDR1 is SQVTM and CDR2 ANQGSEA. The length of the CDR3 is 14 residues. TCRdb's table, derived via immunoSEQ multiplex PCR, lists solely in-frame clones and lacks some. The table lists roughly 64,000 clones, roughly 71% of them singletons, with over 3.5% in the top ten. The sample's time point: week 35, safety follow-up. Each dose of the vaccine consisted of 300 ug of mutant IDH1 20-mer peptide, with topical imiquimod. Notes on the study in general: Variations in leading peripheral T cell clonotypes appeared to have no connection with pseudoprogression.

The J gene is TRBJ2-2, the V gene TRBV29-1, with TRBD1 identical over 10 bases. This clonotype was obtained from a man between 50 and 59 years old with glioma. The input for sequencing was PBMCs, taken from a glioma patient whose treatment included an IDH1 peptide vaccine. Written as DNA, the CDR3 is TGCAGCGTTGAGCGACAGGGGGCCGCCGGGGAGCTGTTTTTT. Translation: CSVERQGAAGELFF.